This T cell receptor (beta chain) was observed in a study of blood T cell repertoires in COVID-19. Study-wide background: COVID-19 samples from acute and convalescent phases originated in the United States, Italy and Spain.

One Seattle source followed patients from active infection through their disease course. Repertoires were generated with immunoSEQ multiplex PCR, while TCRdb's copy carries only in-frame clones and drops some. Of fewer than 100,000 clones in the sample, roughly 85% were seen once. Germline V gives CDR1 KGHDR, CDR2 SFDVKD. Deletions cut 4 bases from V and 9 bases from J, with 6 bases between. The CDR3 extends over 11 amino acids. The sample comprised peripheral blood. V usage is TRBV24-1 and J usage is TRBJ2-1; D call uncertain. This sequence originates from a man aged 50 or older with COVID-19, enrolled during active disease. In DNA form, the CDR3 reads TGTGCCACCAGTGACCTCCGTGAGCAGTTCTTC. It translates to CATSDLREQFF.